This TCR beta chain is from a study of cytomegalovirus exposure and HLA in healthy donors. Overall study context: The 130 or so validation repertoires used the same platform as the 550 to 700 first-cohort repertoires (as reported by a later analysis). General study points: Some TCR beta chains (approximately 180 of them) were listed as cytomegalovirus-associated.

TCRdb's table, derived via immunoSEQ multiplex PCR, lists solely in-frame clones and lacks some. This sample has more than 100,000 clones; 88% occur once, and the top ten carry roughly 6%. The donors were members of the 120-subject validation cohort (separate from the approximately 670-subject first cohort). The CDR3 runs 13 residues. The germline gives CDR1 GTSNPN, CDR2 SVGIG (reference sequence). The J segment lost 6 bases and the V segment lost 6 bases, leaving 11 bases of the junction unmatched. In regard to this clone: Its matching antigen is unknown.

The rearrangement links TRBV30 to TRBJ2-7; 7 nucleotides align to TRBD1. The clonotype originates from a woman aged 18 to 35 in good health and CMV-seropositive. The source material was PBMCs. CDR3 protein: CACSGTEVTEQYF. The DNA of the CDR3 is TGTGCCTGCTCCGGGACAGAAGTGACCGAGCAGTACTTC.